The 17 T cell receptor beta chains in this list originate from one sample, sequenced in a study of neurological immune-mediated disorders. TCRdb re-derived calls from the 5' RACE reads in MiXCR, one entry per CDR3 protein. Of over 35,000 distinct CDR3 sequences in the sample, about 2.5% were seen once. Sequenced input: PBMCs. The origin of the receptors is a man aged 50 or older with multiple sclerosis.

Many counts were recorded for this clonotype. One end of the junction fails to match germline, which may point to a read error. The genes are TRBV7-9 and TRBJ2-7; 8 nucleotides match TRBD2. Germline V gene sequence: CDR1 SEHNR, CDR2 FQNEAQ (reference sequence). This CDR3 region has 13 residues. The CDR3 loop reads CASSVAGTYEQYF. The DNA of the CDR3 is TGTGCCAGCAGCGTAGCGGGGACCTACGAGCAGTACTTC. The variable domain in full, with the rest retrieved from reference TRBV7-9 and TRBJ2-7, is DTGVSQNPRHKITKRGQNVTFRCDPISEHNRLYWYRQTLGQGPEFLTYFQNEAQLEKSRLLSDRFSAERPKGSFSTLEIQRTEQGDSAMYLCASSVAGTYEQYFGPGTRLTVT.

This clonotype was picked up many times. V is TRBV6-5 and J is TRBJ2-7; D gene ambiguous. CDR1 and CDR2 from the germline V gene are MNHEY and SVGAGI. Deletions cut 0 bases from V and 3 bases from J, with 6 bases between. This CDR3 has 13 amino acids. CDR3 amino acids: CASSYSMDYEQYF. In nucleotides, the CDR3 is TGTGCCAGCAGTTACTCGATGGACTACGAGCAGTACTTC.

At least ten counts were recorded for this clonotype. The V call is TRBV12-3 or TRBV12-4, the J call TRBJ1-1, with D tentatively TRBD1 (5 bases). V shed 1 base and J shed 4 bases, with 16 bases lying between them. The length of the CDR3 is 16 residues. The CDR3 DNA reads TGTGCCAGCAGTTTAGGGGGGTACGTGGTGTTCACTGAAGCTTTCTTT. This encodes CASSLGGYVVFTEAFF.

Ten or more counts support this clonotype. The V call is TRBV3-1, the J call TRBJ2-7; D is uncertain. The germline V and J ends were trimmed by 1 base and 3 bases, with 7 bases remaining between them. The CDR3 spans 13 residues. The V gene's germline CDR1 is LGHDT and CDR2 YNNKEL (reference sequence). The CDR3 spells CASSQAGSYEQYF. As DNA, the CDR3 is TGTGCCAGCAGCCAAGCAGGCAGCTACGAGCAGTACTTC.

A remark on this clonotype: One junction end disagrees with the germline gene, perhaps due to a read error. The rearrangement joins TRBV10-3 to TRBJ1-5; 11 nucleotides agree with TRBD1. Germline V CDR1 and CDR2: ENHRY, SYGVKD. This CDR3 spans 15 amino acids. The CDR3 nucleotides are TGTGCCATCGCCTCCGGGACAGGGGGAAATCAGCCCCAGAATTTT. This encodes CAIASGTGGNQPQNF.

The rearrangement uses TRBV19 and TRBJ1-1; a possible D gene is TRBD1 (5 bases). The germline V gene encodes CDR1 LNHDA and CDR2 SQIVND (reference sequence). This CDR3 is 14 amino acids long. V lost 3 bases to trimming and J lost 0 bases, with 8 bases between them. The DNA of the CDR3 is TGTGCCAGTAGTATCTGGGGCTTGAACACTGAAGCTTTCTTT. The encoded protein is CASSIWGLNTEAFF.

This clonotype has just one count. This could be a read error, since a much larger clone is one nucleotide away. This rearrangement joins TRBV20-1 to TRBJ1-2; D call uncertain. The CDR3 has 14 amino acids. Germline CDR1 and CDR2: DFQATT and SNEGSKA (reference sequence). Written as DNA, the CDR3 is TGCAGTTCTAGGTCGCCAGAAACCAACTATGGCTACACCTTC. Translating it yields CSSRSPETNYGYTF.

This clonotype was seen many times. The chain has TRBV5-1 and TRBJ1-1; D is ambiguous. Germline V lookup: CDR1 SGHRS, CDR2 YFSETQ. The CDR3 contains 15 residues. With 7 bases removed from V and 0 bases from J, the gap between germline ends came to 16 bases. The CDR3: CASHPEEGLNTEAFF. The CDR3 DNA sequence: TGCGCCAGCCACCCGGAGGAGGGCTTGAACACTGAAGCTTTCTTT.

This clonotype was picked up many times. CDR3 coding DNA: TGTGCCAGCAGTCCCGAGGTGGGAGGATACAATGAGCAGTTCTTC. Its protein product is CASSPEVGGYNEQFF. The chain has TRBV12-3 or TRBV12-4 and TRBJ2-1; possibly TRBD2 for D (6 bases). Trimming removed 5 bases from V and 4 bases from J, with 15 bases in between. CDR3 size: 15 residues.

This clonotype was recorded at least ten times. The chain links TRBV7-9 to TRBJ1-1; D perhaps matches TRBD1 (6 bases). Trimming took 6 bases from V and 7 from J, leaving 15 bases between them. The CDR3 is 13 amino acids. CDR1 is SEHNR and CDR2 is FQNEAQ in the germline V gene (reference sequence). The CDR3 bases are TGTGCCAGCAGTTTGGGGACAACGAATGAAGCTTTCTTT. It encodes CASSLGTTNEAFF.

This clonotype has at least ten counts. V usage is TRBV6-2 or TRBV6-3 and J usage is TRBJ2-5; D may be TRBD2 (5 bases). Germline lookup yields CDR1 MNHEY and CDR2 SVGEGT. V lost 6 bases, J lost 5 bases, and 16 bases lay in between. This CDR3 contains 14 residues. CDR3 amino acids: CASRTGRTGETQYF. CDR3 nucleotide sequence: TGTGCCAGCAGAACCGGACGGACGGGGGAGACCCAGTACTTC.

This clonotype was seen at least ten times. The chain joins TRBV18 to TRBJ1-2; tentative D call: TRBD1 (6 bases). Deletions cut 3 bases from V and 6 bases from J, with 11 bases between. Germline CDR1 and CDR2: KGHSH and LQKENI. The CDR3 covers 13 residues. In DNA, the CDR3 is TGTGCCAGCTCACCTTCGAGGGGGGATGGCTACACCTTC. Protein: CASSPSRGDGYTF.

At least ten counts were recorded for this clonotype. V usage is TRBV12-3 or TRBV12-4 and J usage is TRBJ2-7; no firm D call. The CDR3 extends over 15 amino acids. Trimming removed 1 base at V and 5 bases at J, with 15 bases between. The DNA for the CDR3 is TGTGCCAGCAGTTTAGGCCAGGCTAGGAGAGACGAGCAGTACTTC. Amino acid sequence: CASSLGQARRDEQYF.

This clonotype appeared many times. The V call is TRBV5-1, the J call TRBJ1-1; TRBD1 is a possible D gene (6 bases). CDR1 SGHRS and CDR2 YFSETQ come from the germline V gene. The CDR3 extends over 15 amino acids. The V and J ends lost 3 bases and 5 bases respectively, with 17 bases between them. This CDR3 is CASSWVQGRGTEAFF. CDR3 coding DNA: TGCGCCAGCAGCTGGGTACAGGGCAGAGGAACTGAAGCTTTCTTT.

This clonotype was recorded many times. CDR3 bases: TGCGCCAGCAGCTCAGGGGGGACTAATTCACCCCTCCACTTT. Translated: CASSSGGTNSPLHF. The V call is TRBV5-1, the J call TRBJ1-6; 7 positions match TRBD1. This CDR3 is built from 14 residues. CDR1 and CDR2 (germline): SGHRS, YFSETQ. J gave up 6 bases and V 3 bases, and 3 bases lay outside the gene matches.

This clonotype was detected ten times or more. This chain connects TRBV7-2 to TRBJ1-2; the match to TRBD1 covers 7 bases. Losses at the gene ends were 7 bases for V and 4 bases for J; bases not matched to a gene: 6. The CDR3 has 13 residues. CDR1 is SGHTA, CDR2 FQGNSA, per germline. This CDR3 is CASKSGGSYGYTF. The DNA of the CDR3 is TGTGCCAGCAAATCAGGGGGTAGCTATGGCTACACCTTC.

CDR3 sequence: CASSSSFGDRAGEQYF. The CDR3 bases are TGTGCCAGCTCATCGTCGTTCGGAGACAGAGCGGGAGAGCAGTACTTC. This chain links TRBV18 with TRBJ2-7, with 7 bases aligning to TRBD2. The CDR3 spans 16 residues. Germline CDR1 reads KGHSH; CDR2 reads LQKENI. After removal of 5 bases from V and 7 bases from J, the junction contained 17 bases not matched to a gene.